Sequencing of this TCR beta chain was carried out in a study of T cells in Graves' hyperthyroidism and ophthalmopathy. Study details: Peripheral blood was acquired at first diagnosis, ahead of any therapy whatsoever. Study-level points and caveats: In blood, most of the thyroid clonotypes expanded above 0.001 were also present.

This clonotype has more than one count but fewer than ten. The antigen is not known. Newly diagnosed hyperthyroidism patients aged 18 to 65 years had disease lasting under 2 months. Uncontrolled infection, other autoimmune disease, pregnancy or lactation disqualified patients from enrolment. The V gene lost 4 bases and the J gene lost 0 bases, with 13 bases spanning the gap. Germline V gene sequence: CDR1 SQVTM, CDR2 ANQGSEA. This CDR3 contains 14 residues. Amplification of TCR beta CDR3 regions used RNA as the template. Using the HTBI primer set, a first-round RT-PCR was run on the TCR CDR3. TCRdb processed the multiplex PCR reads anew with MiXCR; each CDR3 protein has one entry. The sample has a few hundred thousand distinct CDR3 sequences, about a sixth seen once; the top ten hold just under 8%.

Specimen: blood. This chain uses TRBV29-1 with TRBJ2-7; possible D gene TRBD1, 5 bases. This clonotype was sampled from a woman aged 18-30 years with Graves' hyperthyroidism. CDR3: CSVVGQDGSYEQYF. DNA of the CDR3: TGCAGCGTTGTGGGGCAGGACGGCTCCTACGAGCAGTACTTC.